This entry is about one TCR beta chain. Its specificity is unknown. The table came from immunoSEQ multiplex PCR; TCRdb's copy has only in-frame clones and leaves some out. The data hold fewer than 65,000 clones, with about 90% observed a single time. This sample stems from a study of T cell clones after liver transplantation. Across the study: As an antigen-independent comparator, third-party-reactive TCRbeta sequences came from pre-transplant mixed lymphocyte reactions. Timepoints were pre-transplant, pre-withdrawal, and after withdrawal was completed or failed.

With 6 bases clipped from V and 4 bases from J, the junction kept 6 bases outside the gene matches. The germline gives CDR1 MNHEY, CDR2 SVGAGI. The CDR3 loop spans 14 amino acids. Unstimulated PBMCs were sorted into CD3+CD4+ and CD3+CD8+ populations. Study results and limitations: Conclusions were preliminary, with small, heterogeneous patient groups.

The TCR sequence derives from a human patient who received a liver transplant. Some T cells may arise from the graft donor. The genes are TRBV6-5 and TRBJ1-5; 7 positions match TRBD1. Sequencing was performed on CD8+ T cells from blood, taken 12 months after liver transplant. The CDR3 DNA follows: TGTGCCAGCAGACAGACAGGGAGAAATCAGCCCCAGCATTTT. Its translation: CASRQTGRNQPQHF.